This TCR beta chain was profiled in a study of blood T cell repertoires in COVID-19. Assay used: immunoSEQ multiplex PCR; TCRdb lists only in-frame clones, some missing. The sample has about 140,000 clones, about three quarters seen once. Germline V CDR1 and CDR2: SEHNR, FQNEAQ (reference sequence). The CDR3 is made up of 15 amino acids. Trimming cost V 3 bases and J 4 bases, with 13 bases left between them. The sequencing sample was made of peripheral blood. The source is a woman older than 75 with active or convalescent COVID-19. This chain links TRBV7-9 with TRBJ2-1; tentatively, D is TRBD1 (6 bases). The CDR3 bases are TGTGCCAGCAGCTTTATCCAGGGGATTTACAATGAGCAGTTCTTC. Translated, it gives CASSFIQGIYNEQFF.